The 24 T cell receptor beta chains below all came from one sample that was sequenced in a study of cytomegalovirus exposure and HLA in healthy donors. Here immunoSEQ multiplex PCR was the method, and the copy in TCRdb shows in-frame clones only, minus some. The table includes roughly 130,000 clones, 88% detected once. Input material: PBMCs. The receptor source for this set is a man aged 25-45 years in good health and CMV-seronegative.

The rearrangement joins TRBV5-4 to TRBJ2-7; a possible D gene is TRBD1 (6 bases). This CDR3 comprises 16 residues. The ends were cut back, 0 bases at V and 0 bases at J, with 13 bases in the middle. CDR1 is SGHNT and CDR2 is YYREEE in the germline V gene (reference sequence). This chain's CDR3 is CASSLDSGTSSYEQYF. The CDR3 DNA follows: TGTGCCAGCAGCTTGGATTCCGGGACATCCTCCTACGAGCAGTACTTC.

The rearrangement uses TRBV19 and TRBJ2-7, with 13 bases lining up with TRBD2. From germline, CDR1 is LNHDA and CDR2 SQIVND (reference sequence). This CDR3 has 16 residues. V trimming: 3 bases; J trimming: 7 bases; junction bases outside the gene matches: 9. The CDR3 DNA reads TGTGCCAGTAGTATCCCCTCGACTAGCGGGAGGACTGAGCAGTACTTC. This gives the protein CASSIPSTSGRTEQYF.

The CDR3 DNA sequence: TGCAGCGTAAATAGCGGTTCGAACACCGGGGAGCTGTTTTTT. As protein: CSVNSGSNTGELFF. The rearrangement links TRBV29-1 to TRBJ2-2; perhaps TRBD2 as D (6 bases). CDR3 length: 14 residues. Looked up from germline, CDR1 is SQVTM and CDR2 is ANQGSEA. Trimming stripped 6 bases from V and 0 bases from J, with 11 bases between.

The chain uses TRBV18 and TRBJ2-3, with 14 bases lining up with TRBD2. The CDR3 sequence is 17 residues long. From germline, CDR1 is KGHSH and CDR2 LQKENI. Trimming took 4 bases from V and 6 from J; bases not matched to a gene: 9. The CDR3, as DNA: TGTGCCAGCTCACGGGGGACTAGCGGGAGTGAGCAGGATACGCAGTATTTT. Amino acids: CASSRGTSGSEQDTQYF.

The V call is TRBV7-9, the J call TRBJ2-1; no clear D. There are 19 residues in the CDR3. Between the trimmed V and J ends, which lost 4 bases and 1 base, there was a span of 23 bases. The germline gives CDR1 SEHNR, CDR2 FQNEAQ (reference sequence). The CDR3 nucleotides read TGTGCCAGCAGCTCCGGCGGAGCGCCACCTCGTACGTCCTACAATGAGCAGTTCTTC. As protein: CASSSGGAPPRTSYNEQFF.

The V call is TRBV7-2, the J call TRBJ2-5; unclear D gene. Germline loops: CDR1 SGHTA, CDR2 FQGNSA. Trimming took 1 base from V and 5 from J, leaving 8 bases between them. The CDR3 contains 13 residues. CDR3 nucleotides: TGTGCCAGCAGCTTAGACTGGTATGAGACCCAGTACTTC. Protein sequence: CASSLDWYETQYF. Filled out from reference TRBV7-2 and TRBJ2-5, the complete variable domain reads GAGVSQSPSNKVTEKGKDVELRCDPISGHTALYWYRQSLGQGLEFLIYFQGNSAPDKSGLPSDRFSAERTGGSVSTLTIQRTQQEDSAVYLCASSLDWYETQYFGPGTRLLVL.

The CDR3 DNA sequence: TGTGCCAGCAGCTTACGCAGTTGGAACACTGAAGCTTTCTTT. Translation gives CASSLRSWNTEAFF. The chain is built from TRBV5-4 and TRBJ1-1; D is undetermined. The V end lost 2 bases, the J end lost 1 base, and 9 bases lay between the germline ends. The CDR3 has 14 amino acids. Germline V gives CDR1 SGHNT, CDR2 YYREEE (reference sequence).

The sample holds a few counts of this clone. This rearrangement joins TRBV10-1 to TRBJ2-5; 10 nucleotides line up with TRBD1. The CDR3 covers 15 residues. V lost 6 bases to trimming and J lost 5 bases; unmatched junction nucleotides: 9. Germline-derived CDR1 and CDR2 are WNHNN and SYGVQD (reference sequence). CDR3 amino acids: CASSQTGGIWETQYF. CDR3 in DNA: TGCGCCAGCAGCCAGACAGGGGGCATCTGGGAGACCCAGTACTTC.

The chain combines TRBV5-1 with TRBJ2-1; TRBD2 might be the D (5 bases). The CDR3 consists of 12 residues. Germline V gene sequence: CDR1 SGHRS, CDR2 YFSETQ. Trimming cost V 4 bases and J 5 bases, with 7 bases left between them. The CDR3 protein is CASSDYDNEQFF. The CDR3 DNA reads as TGCGCCAGCAGCGACTACGACAATGAGCAGTTCTTC.

The V and J genes are TRBV30 and TRBJ2-2, with TRBD2 identical over 12 bases. The CDR3 extends over 15 amino acids. Germline loops: CDR1 GTSNPN, CDR2 SVGIG (reference sequence). V dropped 4 bases and J dropped 5; count of bases not matched to a gene: 5. The CDR3 sequence is CAWKTSGRETGELFF. CDR3 nucleotide sequence: TGTGCCTGGAAGACTAGCGGGAGAGAAACCGGGGAGCTGTTTTTT.

V is TRBV6-5 and J is TRBJ2-1, with D perhaps matching TRBD2 (7 bases). The CDR3 totals 16 residues. Trimming took off 1 base at V and 2 bases at J, with 12 bases between the two ends. Germline V gene sequence: CDR1 MNHEY, CDR2 SVGAGI. CDR3 coding DNA: TGTGCCAGCAGTTACTTGGGGGGGGCCCCCTACAATGAGCAGTTCTTC. Translating gives CASSYLGGAPYNEQFF.

The rearrangement joins TRBV4-1 to TRBJ2-3, with D perhaps TRBD1 (5 bases). Deletions cut 1 base from V and 8 bases from J, with 13 bases between. The CDR3 is 14 residues long. Germline lookup yields CDR1 MGHRA and CDR2 YSYEKL. CDR3 in amino acids: CASSQAELQGTQYF. The DNA for the CDR3 is TGCGCCAGCAGCCAAGCGGAACTTCAGGGTACGCAGTATTTT.

The V gene is TRBV5-6, the J gene TRBJ2-1; D unclear. There are 13 residues in the CDR3. Per germline, CDR1 SGHDT and CDR2 YYEEEE. V shed 0 bases and J shed 8 bases, with 9 bases lying between them. CDR3 residues: CASSLESPDEQFF. CDR3 DNA: TGTGCCAGCAGCTTGGAATCCCCCGATGAGCAGTTCTTC.

The V gene is TRBV5-1, the J gene TRBJ2-1; 8 positions match TRBD2. This CDR3 is built from 15 residues. The germline V gene encodes CDR1 SGHRS and CDR2 YFSETQ. With 1 base clipped from V and 6 bases from J, the junction kept 6 bases outside the gene matches. The CDR3 DNA reads as TGCGCCAGCAGCTTGCGTCAGCGGGAGCCCAATGAGCAGTTCTTC. Translating it yields CASSLRQREPNEQFF. The full variable domain, completed using reference TRBV5-1 and TRBJ2-1, is KAGVTQTPRYLIKTRGQQVTLSCSPISGHRSVSWYQQTPGQGLQFLFEYFSETQRNKGNFPGRFSGRQFSNSRSEMNVSTLELGDSALYLCASSLRQREPNEQFFGPGTRLTVL.

The rearrangement links TRBV9 to TRBJ2-1; 8 bases align to TRBD1. V was clipped by 4 bases and J by 0 bases; unmatched bases: 12. The CDR3 has 18 residues. Germline CDR1 SGDLS, CDR2 YYNGEE. The CDR3 sequence is CASSTPLRGQSSYNEQFF. The CDR3 coding sequence is TGTGCCAGCAGCACTCCCCTCAGGGGGCAAAGCTCCTACAATGAGCAGTTCTTC.

The chain carries TRBV5-6 and TRBJ1-1; 7 bases are shared with TRBD1. CDR3 length: 14 amino acids. CDR1 and CDR2 from the germline V gene are SGHDT and YYEEEE. With 5 bases clipped from V and 5 bases from J, the junction kept 9 bases outside the gene matches. The CDR3, as DNA: TGTGCCAGCAGGCCTCCGGGACAGACGACTGAAGCTTTCTTT. Protein sequence: CASRPPGQTTEAFF.

V gene TRBV5-1 combines with J gene TRBJ1-1; possible D gene TRBD1, 5 bases. V lost 5 bases and J 5 bases, leaving 10 bases between the germline ends. The CDR3 has 12 amino acids. CDR1 is SGHRS, CDR2 YFSETQ, per germline. The CDR3 DNA reads TGCGCCAGCAGGGAGACAGAAACTGAAGCTTTCTTT. It codes for CASRETETEAFF. Full variable domain (missing parts from reference TRBV5-1 and TRBJ1-1): KAGVTQTPRYLIKTRGQQVTLSCSPISGHRSVSWYQQTPGQGLQFLFEYFSETQRNKGNFPGRFSGRQFSNSRSEMNVSTLELGDSALYLCASRETETEAFFGQGTRLTVV.

J is TRBJ1-6 and V is TRBV4-3; 9 positions agree with TRBD1. There are 15 residues in the CDR3. The V segment lost 0 bases and the J segment 7 bases; nucleotides outside the gene matches: 1. Looked up from germline, CDR1 is LGHNA and CDR2 is YSLEER. DNA of the CDR3: TGCGCCAGCAGCCAAGAGGGACAGGGAAATTCACCCCTCCACTTT. Protein: CASSQEGQGNSPLHF.

This clone occurred once. V usage is TRBV18 and J usage is TRBJ2-1, with D possibly TRBD1 on 5 matching bases. CDR3 size: 15 residues. V gave up 3 bases and J gave up 4 bases, with 13 bases separating them. Germline CDR1 and CDR2: KGHSH and LQKENI. Written as DNA, the CDR3 is TGTGCCAGCTCACCCCGGCAGGGCAATTACAATGAGCAGTTCTTC. Translation: CASSPRQGNYNEQFF.

V is TRBV4-3 and J is TRBJ1-2; 7 positions match TRBD1. Losses at the gene ends were 1 base for V and 0 bases for J; bases not matched to a gene: 2. Germline CDR1 LGHNA, CDR2 YSLEER. This CDR3 contains 15 residues. CDR3 in amino acids: CASSQGGQPNYGYTF. Here the CDR3 DNA reads TGCGCCAGCAGCCAAGGGGGACAGCCTAACTATGGCTACACCTTC.

This clone was detected a few times. This chain connects TRBV4-1 to TRBJ1-2, with a weak D call TRBD1 (6 bases). CDR3 size: 16 residues. V was shortened by 3 bases and J by 4 bases, with 18 bases between the two germline ends. CDR1 is MGHRA, CDR2 YSYEKL, per germline. The CDR3 coding sequence is TGCGCCAGCAGCCAGATACAGGGATCCCTACCCTATGGCTACACCTTC. The encoded protein is CASSQIQGSLPYGYTF.

About this clone: Other DNA sequences of this sample code for an identical CDR3. Written as DNA, the CDR3 is TGTGCCAGCAGGCGGGACAGCTACAATGAGCAGTTCTTC. Translation: CASRRDSYNEQFF. The rearrangement links TRBV6-5 to TRBJ2-1; weak D call: TRBD1 (7 bases). CDR3 size: 13 residues. Trimming left V 6 bases short and J 3 bases short, with 9 bases between. Germline loops: CDR1 MNHEY, CDR2 SVGAGI.

The V and J genes are TRBV27 and TRBJ2-3; TRBD2 matches at 10 bases. The CDR3 spans 15 residues. CDR1 is MNHEY and CDR2 is SMNVEV in the germline V gene (reference sequence). V trimming: 5 bases; J trimming: 3 bases; junction bases outside the gene matches: 5. The CDR3 protein is CASSLASGRTDTQYF. The CDR3 DNA follows: TGTGCCAGCAGTCTCGCTAGCGGGAGAACAGATACGCAGTATTTT.

This clone is a singleton in its sample. The chain recombines TRBV19 with TRBJ2-1; 9 bases align to TRBD2. CDR3 size: 16 residues. Germline V gene lookup returns CDR1 LNHDA and CDR2 SQIVND (reference sequence). Germline trimming cut 4 bases from V and 13 bases from J; bases unmatched to any gene: 17. CDR3 sequence: CASSSPWAGGSTAQFF. As DNA, the CDR3 is TGTGCCAGTAGTAGCCCATGGGCGGGAGGGAGCACGGCACAGTTCTTC.